This TCR beta chain is from a study of tissue T cells after allogeneic stem cell transplantation. The sample's time point: mouse harvest day 7 after allogeneic transplant. Mouse grafts combined 10^7 T-cell-depleted bone marrow cells with 10^6 splenic CD5+ T cells. B6 (H2b) cells into BALB/c (H2d) mice; tissues taken at day 7 or 14. On this clone: Gene names are mouse gene names. The read stops 1 residue short of the end of the CDR3; the missing end is completed from the germline J gene.

The table came from immunoSEQ multiplex PCR; TCRdb's copy has only in-frame clones and leaves some out. In the table there are 7,500 to 9,500 clones, approximately 47% of which are singletons. V lost 0 bases to trimming and J lost 8 bases, with 15 bases between them. The length of the CDR3 is 15 residues. The germline gives CDR1 LGHNA, CDR2 YNLKQL (reference sequence). This chain links TRBV5 with TRBJ2-4; D tentatively reads TRBD1 or TRBD2 (5 bases each). The sample taken for sequencing was gut tissue. This receptor was obtained from a female BALB/c mouse given C57BL/6 T cells with graft-versus-host disease after an allogeneic hematopoietic cell transplant. The covered CDR3 bases are TGTGCCAGCAGCCAAGACTGGAGGGGCGCTGGCACCTTGTAC. Translating gives CASSQDWRGAGTLY. The entire CDR3 is CASSQDWRGAGTLYF.